These 10 T cell receptor beta chains were sequenced from one sample in a study of blood T cell repertoires in COVID-19. Repertoires were generated with immunoSEQ multiplex PCR, while TCRdb's copy carries only in-frame clones and drops some. Of fewer than 150,000 clones listed, 75% to 90% are singletons. Sequenced input: peripheral blood. Every receptor here comes from a human donor in a cohort sampled during active COVID-19.

The CDR3 loop is CASSLRAALEQFF. The DNA for the CDR3 is TGTGCCAGCAGCTTGAGGGCCGCCCTTGAGCAGTTCTTC. This rearrangement joins TRBV7-9 to TRBJ2-1, with a weak D call TRBD2 (5 bases). The CDR3 is 13 residues long. Between the trimmed V and J ends, which lost 3 bases and 9 bases, there was a span of 12 bases. Germline V gives CDR1 SEHNR, CDR2 FQNEAQ (reference sequence).

This chain joins TRBV12-5 and TRBJ1-5, with TRBD1 as a possible D gene (5 bases). The V and J ends lost 9 bases and 2 bases respectively, with 17 bases between them. The CDR3 covers 15 residues. CDR1 and CDR2 from the germline V gene are LGHNT and FRNRAP. CDR3 sequence reads: CASGSSQVGNQPQHF. The CDR3 coding sequence is TGTGCTAGCGGGTCGTCACAGGTCGGCAATCAGCCCCAGCATTTT.

V and J are TRBV11-2 and TRBJ1-1; weak D call: TRBD1 (5 bases). This CDR3 is 13 amino acids long. Germline CDR1 is SGHAT and CDR2 is FQNNGV. The germline V and J ends were trimmed by 3 bases and 5 bases, with 10 bases remaining between them. Here the CDR3 DNA reads TGTGCCAGCAGCTTGGGAAAGGGGACTGAAGCTTTCTTT. It specifies CASSLGKGTEAFF.

The chain has TRBV5-1 and TRBJ1-4; TRBD1 aligns across 9 bases. The CDR3 consists of 15 residues. Germline V CDR1 and CDR2: SGHRS, YFSETQ. Trimming removed 7 bases from V and 8 bases from J; junction bases left unmatched: 12. Here the CDR3 DNA reads TGCGCCAGCGGGGACACCCGGGACAGGGACGAAAAACTGTTTTTT. Its protein is CASGDTRDRDEKLFF.

This chain joins TRBV10-3 and TRBJ1-2, with 7 bases that match TRBD1. CDR1 is ENHRY, CDR2 SYGVKD, per germline. The length of the CDR3 is 13 residues. Losses at the gene ends were 10 bases for V and 2 bases for J; bases not matched to a gene: 7. CDR3 in amino acids: CATSGGLNYGYTF. The CDR3 DNA reads as TGTGCCACGTCAGGGGGTTTAAACTATGGCTACACCTTC.

The genes are TRBV7-2 and TRBJ2-1, with 16 bases fitting TRBD2. This CDR3 contains 17 residues. V trimming: 6 bases; J trimming: 8 bases; junction bases outside the gene matches: 10. Germline assignment: CDR1 SGHTA and CDR2 FQGNSA. The CDR3 region has the DNA TGTGCCAGCAGACCGGGACTAGCGGGGGGGCCCTTCGATGAGCAGTTCTTC. Translating it yields CASRPGLAGGPFDEQFF. Full variable domain (rest looked up from reference TRBV7-2 and TRBJ2-1): GAGVSQSPSNKVTEKGKDVELRCDPISGHTALYWYRQSLGQGLEFLIYFQGNSAPDKSGLPSDRFSAERTGGSVSTLTIQRTQQEDSAVYLCASRPGLAGGPFDEQFFGPGTRLTVL.

The chain carries TRBV6-6 and TRBJ2-7; maybe TRBD1 (6 bases). Trimming stripped 2 bases from V and 3 bases from J, with 8 bases between. In germline, CDR1 is MNHNY, CDR2 SVGAGI (reference sequence). The CDR3 loop spans 13 amino acids. The CDR3 sequence: CASSYADSYEQYF. As DNA, the CDR3 is TGTGCCAGCAGTTACGCGGACAGCTACGAGCAGTACTTC.

The chain links TRBV15 to TRBJ1-2; the match to TRBD1 covers 8 bases. CDR1 is LNHNV, CDR2 YYDKDF, per germline (reference sequence). CDR3 length: 15 residues. After removal of 0 bases from V and 4 bases from J, the junction contained 4 bases not matched to a gene. The CDR3 coding sequence is TGTGCCACCAGCAGAGATCCCGGACAGGGCTATGGCTACACCTTC. Its translation is CATSRDPGQGYGYTF.

This chain joins TRBV3-1 (or the pseudogene TRBV3-2) and TRBJ2-3; D perhaps matches TRBD2 (6 bases). Trimming took off 1 base at V and 0 bases at J, with 23 bases between the two ends. Per germline, CDR1 LGHDT and CDR2 YNNKEL (reference sequence). This CDR3 contains 20 residues. This CDR3 is CASSQARRGYMGGSTDTQYF. For the CDR3, the DNA is TGTGCCAGCAGCCAAGCGAGGAGAGGCTATATGGGGGGTAGCACAGATACGCAGTATTTT.

V gene TRBV6-5 combines with J gene TRBJ1-1; D gene unclear. The CDR3 has 13 residues. Trimming took 7 bases from V and 9 from J, leaving 18 bases between them. CDR1 is MNHEY and CDR2 is SVGAGI in the germline V gene. The CDR3 reads CASIPTGVEKAFF. The CDR3 DNA is TGTGCCAGCATCCCAACCGGGGTAGAAAAAGCTTTCTTT.